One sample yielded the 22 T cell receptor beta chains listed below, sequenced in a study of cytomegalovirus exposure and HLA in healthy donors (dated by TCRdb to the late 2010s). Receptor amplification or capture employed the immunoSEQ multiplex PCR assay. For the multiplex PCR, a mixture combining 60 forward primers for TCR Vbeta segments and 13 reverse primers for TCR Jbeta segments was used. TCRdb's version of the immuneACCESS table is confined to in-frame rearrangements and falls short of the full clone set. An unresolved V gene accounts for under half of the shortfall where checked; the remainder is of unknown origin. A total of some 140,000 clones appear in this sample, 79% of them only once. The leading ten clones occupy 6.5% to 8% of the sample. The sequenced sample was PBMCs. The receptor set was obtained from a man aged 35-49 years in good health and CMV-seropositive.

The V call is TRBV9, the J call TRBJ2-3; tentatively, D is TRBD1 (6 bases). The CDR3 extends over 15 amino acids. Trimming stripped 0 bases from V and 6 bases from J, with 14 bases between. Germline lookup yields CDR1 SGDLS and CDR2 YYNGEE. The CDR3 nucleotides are TGTGCCAGCAGCGTAGCTGGGACGCAGGGGGATACGCAGTATTTT. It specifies CASSVAGTQGDTQYF.

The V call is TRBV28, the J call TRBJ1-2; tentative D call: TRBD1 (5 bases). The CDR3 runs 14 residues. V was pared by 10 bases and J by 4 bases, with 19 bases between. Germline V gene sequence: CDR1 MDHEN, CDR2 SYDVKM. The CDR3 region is CAIRVAGPIYGYTF. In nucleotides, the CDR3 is TGTGCCATCCGCGTGGCAGGGCCCATCTATGGCTACACCTTC.

The chain's CDR3 is CASTGGIGQPQHF. CDR3 nucleotides: TGTGCCAGCACAGGGGGAATCGGACAGCCCCAGCATTTT. The chain joins TRBV6-5 to TRBJ1-5; 7 bases are shared with TRBD1. CDR1 is MNHEY and CDR2 is SVGAGI in the germline V gene. V lost 7 bases and J lost 7; bases outside the gene matches: 7. The length of the CDR3 is 13 residues.

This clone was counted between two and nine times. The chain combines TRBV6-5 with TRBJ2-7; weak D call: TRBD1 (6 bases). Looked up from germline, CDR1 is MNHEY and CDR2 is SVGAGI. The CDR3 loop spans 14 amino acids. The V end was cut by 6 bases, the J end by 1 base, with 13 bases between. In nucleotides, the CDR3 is TGTGCCAGCAGCCGCGGACAGCGGTCCTACGAGCAGTACTTC. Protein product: CASSRGQRSYEQYF.

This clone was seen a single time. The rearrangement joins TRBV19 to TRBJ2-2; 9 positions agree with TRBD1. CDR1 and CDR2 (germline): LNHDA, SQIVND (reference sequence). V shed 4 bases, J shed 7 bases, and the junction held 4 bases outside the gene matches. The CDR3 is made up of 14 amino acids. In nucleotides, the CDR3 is TGTGCCAGTAGTAGGGACAGGGAGAGCGGGGAGCTGTTTTTT. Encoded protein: CASSRDRESGELFF.

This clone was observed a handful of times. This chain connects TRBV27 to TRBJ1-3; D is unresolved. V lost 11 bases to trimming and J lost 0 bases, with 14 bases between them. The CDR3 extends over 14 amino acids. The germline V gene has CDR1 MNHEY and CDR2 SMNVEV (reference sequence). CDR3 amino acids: CAHVPPSSGNTIYF. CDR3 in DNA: TGTGCCCACGTCCCTCCCAGCTCTGGAAACACCATATATTTT.

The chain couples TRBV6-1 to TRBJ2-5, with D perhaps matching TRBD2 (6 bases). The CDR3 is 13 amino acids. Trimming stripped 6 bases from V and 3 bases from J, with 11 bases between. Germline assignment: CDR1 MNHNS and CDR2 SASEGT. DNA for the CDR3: TGTGCCAGCAGCCTTGGGGGGAAAGAGACCCAGTACTTC. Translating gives CASSLGGKETQYF.

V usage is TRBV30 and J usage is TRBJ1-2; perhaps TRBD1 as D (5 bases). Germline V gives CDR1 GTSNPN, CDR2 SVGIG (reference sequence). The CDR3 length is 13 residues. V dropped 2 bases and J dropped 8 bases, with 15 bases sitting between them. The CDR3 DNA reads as TGTGCCTGGAGTCTCAACAGGAACGAGGGCTACACCTTC. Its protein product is CAWSLNRNEGYTF.

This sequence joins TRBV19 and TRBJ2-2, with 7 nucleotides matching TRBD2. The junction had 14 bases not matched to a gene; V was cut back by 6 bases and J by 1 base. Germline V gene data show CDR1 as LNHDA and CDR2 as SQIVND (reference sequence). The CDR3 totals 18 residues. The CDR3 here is CASSRWILADVNTGELFF. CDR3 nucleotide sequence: TGTGCCAGTAGCAGATGGATTCTAGCGGACGTGAACACCGGGGAGCTGTTTTTT.

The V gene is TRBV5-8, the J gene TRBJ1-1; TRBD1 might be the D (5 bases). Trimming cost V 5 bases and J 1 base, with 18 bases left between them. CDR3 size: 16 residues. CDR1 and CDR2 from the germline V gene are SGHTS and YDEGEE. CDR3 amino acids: CASSQGNRGWNTEAFF. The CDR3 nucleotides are TGTGCCAGCAGTCAAGGGAATAGGGGCTGGAACACTGAAGCTTTCTTT.

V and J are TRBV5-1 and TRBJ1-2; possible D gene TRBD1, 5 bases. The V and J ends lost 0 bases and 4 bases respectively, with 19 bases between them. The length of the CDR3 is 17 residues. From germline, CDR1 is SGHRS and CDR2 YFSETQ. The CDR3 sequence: CASSLEGAARFIYGYTF. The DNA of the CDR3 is TGCGCCAGCAGCTTGGAAGGGGCCGCCCGCTTCATCTATGGCTACACCTTC.

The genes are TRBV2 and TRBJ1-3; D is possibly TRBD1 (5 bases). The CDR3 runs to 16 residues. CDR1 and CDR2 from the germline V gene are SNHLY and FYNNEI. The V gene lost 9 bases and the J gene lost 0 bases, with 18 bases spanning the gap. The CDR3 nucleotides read TGTGCCAGTGGGGCCAAGGGGTCAGACTCTGGAAACACCATATATTTT. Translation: CASGAKGSDSGNTIYF.

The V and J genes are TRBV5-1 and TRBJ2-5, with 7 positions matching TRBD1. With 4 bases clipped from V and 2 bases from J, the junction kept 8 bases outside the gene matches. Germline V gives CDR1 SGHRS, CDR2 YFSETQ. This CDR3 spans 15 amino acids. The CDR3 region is CASSTMTGLQETQYF. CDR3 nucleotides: TGCGCCAGCAGCACTATGACAGGGCTTCAAGAGACCCAGTACTTC.

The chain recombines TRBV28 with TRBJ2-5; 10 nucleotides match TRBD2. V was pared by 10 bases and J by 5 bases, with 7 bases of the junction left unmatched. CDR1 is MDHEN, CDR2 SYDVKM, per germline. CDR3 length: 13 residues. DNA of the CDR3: TGTGCCACCGGGACTAGCGTCGCGGAGACCCAGTACTTC. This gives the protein CATGTSVAETQYF.

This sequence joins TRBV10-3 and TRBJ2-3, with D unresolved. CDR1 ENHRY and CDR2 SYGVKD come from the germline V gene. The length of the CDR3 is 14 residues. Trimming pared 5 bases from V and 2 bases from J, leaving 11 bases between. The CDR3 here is CAISTAEPTDTQYF. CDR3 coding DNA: TGTGCCATCAGTACGGCGGAGCCCACAGATACGCAGTATTTT.

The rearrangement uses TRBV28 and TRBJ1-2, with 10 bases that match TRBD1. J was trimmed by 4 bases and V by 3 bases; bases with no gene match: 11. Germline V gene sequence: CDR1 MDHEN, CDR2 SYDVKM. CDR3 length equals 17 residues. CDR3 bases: TGTGCCAGCAGTTTCACCTGGGGGACAGGGGCTGGCTATGGCTACACCTTC. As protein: CASSFTWGTGAGYGYTF.

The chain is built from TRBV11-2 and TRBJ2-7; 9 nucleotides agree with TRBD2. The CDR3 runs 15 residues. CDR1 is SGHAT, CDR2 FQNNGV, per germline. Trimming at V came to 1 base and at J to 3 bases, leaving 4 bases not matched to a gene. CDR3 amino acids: CASSLVRGGDYEQYF. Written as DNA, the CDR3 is TGTGCCAGCAGCTTAGTCCGCGGGGGGGACTACGAGCAGTACTTC.

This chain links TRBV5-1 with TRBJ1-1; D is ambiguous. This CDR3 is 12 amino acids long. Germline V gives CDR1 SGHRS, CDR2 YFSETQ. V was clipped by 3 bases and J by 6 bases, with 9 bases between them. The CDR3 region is CASSSRAAEAFF. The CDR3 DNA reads TGCGCCAGCAGCTCGAGGGCAGCTGAAGCTTTCTTT.

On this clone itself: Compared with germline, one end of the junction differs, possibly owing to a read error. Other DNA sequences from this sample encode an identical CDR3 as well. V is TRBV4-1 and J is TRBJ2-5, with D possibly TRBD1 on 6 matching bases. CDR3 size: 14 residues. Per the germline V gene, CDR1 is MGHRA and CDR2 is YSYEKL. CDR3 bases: TGCGCCAGCAGCCAAGTCGCAGGGGAAGAGACCCAATACTTC. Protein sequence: CASSQVAGEETQYF.

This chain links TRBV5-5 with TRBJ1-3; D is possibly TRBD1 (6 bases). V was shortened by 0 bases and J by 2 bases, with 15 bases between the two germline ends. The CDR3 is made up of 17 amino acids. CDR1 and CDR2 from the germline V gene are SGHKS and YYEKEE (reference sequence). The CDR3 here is CASSLVPQGLAGNTIYF. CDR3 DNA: TGTGCCAGCAGCTTGGTACCTCAGGGGCTAGCTGGAAACACCATATATTTT.

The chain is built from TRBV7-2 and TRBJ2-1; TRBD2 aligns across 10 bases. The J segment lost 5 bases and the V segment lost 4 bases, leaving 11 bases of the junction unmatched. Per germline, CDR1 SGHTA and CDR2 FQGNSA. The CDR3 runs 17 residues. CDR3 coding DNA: TGTGCCAGCAGCTCCCGAGGGACTAGCGTAGGGAACAATGAGCAGTTCTTC. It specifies CASSSRGTSVGNNEQFF.

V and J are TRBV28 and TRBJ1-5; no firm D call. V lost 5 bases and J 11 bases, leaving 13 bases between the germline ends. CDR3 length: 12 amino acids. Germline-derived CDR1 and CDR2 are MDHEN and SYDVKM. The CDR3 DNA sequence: TGTGCCAGCAGTCCACTGACCCAGGCCCAGCATTTT. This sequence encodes CASSPLTQAQHF. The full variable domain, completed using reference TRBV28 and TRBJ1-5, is DVKVTQSSRYLVKRTGEKVFLECVQDMDHENMFWYRQDPGLGLRLIYFSYDVKMKEKGDIPEGYSVSREKKERFSLILESASTNQTSMYLCASSPLTQAQHFGDGTRLSIL.